This is a list of T cell receptor beta chains from one sample in a study of control samples from healthy donors and cancer patients. TCRdb's table, derived via immunoSEQ multiplex PCR, lists solely in-frame clones and lacks some. The sample shows under 450,000 clones, 90% of them seen only once. Material: PBMCs. The receptors stem from a man in his forties with head and neck cancer. Both conserved end residues are part of each CDR3. The D gene is left open where the match is weak. Size values are once, few and many counts, or a class for expanded clones, and some rows have none.

V	J	size	D	DNA	CDR3
TRBV15	TRBJ1-1	.	TRBD1	TGTGCCACCAGCAGACTTGACAGGGATTACGCTGAAGCTTTCTTT	CATSRLDRDYAEAFF
TRBV5-1	TRBJ1-2	few	.	TGCGCCAGCAGCTCAGGGGACTATGGCTACACCTTC	CASSSGDYGYTF
TRBV6-5	TRBJ2-1	.	.	TGTGCCAGCAGTTACCTCACTATCCGGGACCCAAAGCAGTTCTTC	CASSYLTIRDPKQFF
TRBV19	TRBJ2-1	.	.	TGTGCCAGTACCCTAAGCGGTCCGAGCTCCTACAATGAGCAGTTCTTC	CASTLSGPSSYNEQFF
TRBV11-2	TRBJ2-6	.	.	TGTGCCAGCAGAACAAGGGAGGCCACTGGGGCCAACGTCCTGACTTTC	CASRTREATGANVLTF
TRBV2	TRBJ2-5	.	TRBD2	TGTGCCAGCCGGCGGAGCGGGGGGTACCAAGAGACCCAGTACTTC	CASRRSGGYQETQYF
TRBV15	TRBJ1-5	once	.	TGTGCCACCAGCAGAGCCGGGGTCGATAGCAATCAGCCCCAGCATTTT	CATSRAGVDSNQPQHF
TRBV2	TRBJ1-2	.	.	TGTGCCAGCAGCGTAGGACAGACCTATGGCTACACCTTC	CASSVGQTYGYTF
TRBV29-1	TRBJ2-1	.	.	TGCAGCGTTTCCCGAGGGAGCTCCTACAATGAGCAGTTCTTC	CSVSRGSSYNEQFF
TRBV28	TRBJ1-4	.	TRBD1	TGTGCCAGCAGTTTAGTCCGGGACAGTGCAACTAATGAAAAACTGTTTTTT	CASSLVRDSATNEKLFF
TRBV12-5	TRBJ1-1	.	.	TGTGCTAGTGGTAAAAACAGCCTTGAAGCTTTCTTT	CASGKNSLEAFF
TRBV5-1	TRBJ2-2	.	TRBD2	TGCGCCAGCAGCTTGGAAGCGGGGGGATTCGCCGGGGAGCTGTTTTTT	CASSLEAGGFAGELFF
TRBV6-2/TRBV6-3	TRBJ1-5	.	TRBD1	TGTGCCAGCAGCCCGGGACAGAGAAGCAATCAGCCCCAGCATTTT	CASSPGQRSNQPQHF
TRBV5-6	TRBJ1-1	once	.	TGTGCCAGCAGCTGGGCATCGGGCCCTGAAGCTTTCTTT	CASSWASGPEAFF
TRBV9	TRBJ2-5	.	TRBD2	TGTGCCAGCAGCGTAACTAGCGGGAGTAGTCGGGAGACCCAGTACTTC	CASSVTSGSSRETQYF
TRBV30	TRBJ1-4	.	TRBD1	TGTGCCTGGAGGGTAAGGGGGCTAGACGAAAAACTGTTTTTT	CAWRVRGLDEKLFF
TRBV13	TRBJ2-2	.	.	TGTGCCAGCAGCTTAGATTTGGGTCTTACTCCTTACACCGGGGAGCTGTTTTTT	CASSLDLGLTPYTGELFF
TRBV9	TRBJ2-3	.	TRBD2	TGTGCCAGCAGCGCTGGGCCGGGACGGGAGGGCCCCCCGCAGTATTTT	CASSAGPGREGPPQYF
TRBV15	TRBJ1-1	.	.	TGTGCCACCAGCGGACTAAGGATGAACACTGAAGCTTTCTTT	CATSGLRMNTEAFF
TRBV3-1/TRBV3-2	TRBJ2-1	.	TRBD2	TGTGCCAGCAGCCATTGGGTCGGGAGGAGCTCCTACAATGAGCAGTTCTTC	CASSHWVGRSSYNEQFF
TRBV19	TRBJ2-7	.	.	TGTGCCAGTAGTATCAGCCTTGCGAACTCCTACGAGCAGTACTTC	CASSISLANSYEQYF
TRBV6-1	TRBJ2-5	few	.	TGTGCCAGCAGTGACAGGGGAGGCCAAGAGACCCAGTACTTC	CASSDRGGQETQYF
TRBV19	TRBJ1-4	once	TRBD1	TGTGCCAGTAGTACGGGACAGCATAATGAAAAACTGTTTTTT	CASSTGQHNEKLFF
TRBV4-2	TRBJ2-1	.	TRBD1	TGTGCCAGCAGCCAAGGTGGACAGGGCAATGAGCAGTTCTTC	CASSQGGQGNEQFF
TRBV7-9	TRBJ2-3	.	TRBD2	TGTGCCAGCAGCTTAGGGTCTAGCGGGGACCTTCCCACAGATACGCAGTATTTT	CASSLGSSGDLPTDTQYF
TRBV6-5	TRBJ1-3	.	.	TGTGCCAGCAGCCGATTTCTTGGAAACACCATATATTTT	CASSRFLGNTIYF
TRBV6-6	TRBJ2-6	.	.	TGTGCCAGCATTTTACCGGGGGCCAACGTCCTGACTTTC	CASILPGANVLTF
TRBV10-3	TRBJ2-2	.	.	TGTGCCATCGCGGGGAGGCAGGGGAACACCGGGGAGCTGTTTTTT	CAIAGRQGNTGELFF
TRBV10-1	TRBJ1-1	.	.	TGCGCCAGCCAGGACCTTCAGGGAACTGAAGCTTTCTTT	CASQDLQGTEAFF
TRBV11-3	TRBJ2-7	.	.	TGTGCCAGCAGCTTAGGGGGGAACTACGAGCAGTACTTC	CASSLGGNYEQYF
TRBV7-8	TRBJ1-5	few	TRBD1	TGTGCCAGCAGCGAACCAGGGACAGGGTACCCCGAGGACTATAGCAATCAGCCCCAGCATTTT	CASSEPGTGYPEDYSNQPQHF
TRBV7-2	TRBJ1-1	.	TRBD1	TGTGCCAGCAGCTTAGAGGGGGCCGGCTGGAACACTGAAGCTTTCTTT	CASSLEGAGWNTEAFF
TRBV28	TRBJ2-7	.	.	TGTGCCAGCACTGCTAGCTTGCGTTACTCCTACGAGCAGTACTTC	CASTASLRYSYEQYF
TRBV25-1	TRBJ1-6	.	.	TGTGCCAGCAGTGTGAGGGACGATTATAATTCACCCCTCCACTTT	CASSVRDDYNSPLHF
TRBV6-5	TRBJ2-7	once	.	TGTGCCAGTTCGGGGGACCTCTACGAGCAGTACTTC	CASSGDLYEQYF
TRBV14	TRBJ1-2	.	.	TGTGCCAGCAGCCATCAGAGCTATGGCTACACCTTC	CASSHQSYGYTF
TRBV24-1	TRBJ1-5	few	.	TGTGCCACCAGTGGGGGAGGCCAGGGTATGAATCAGCCCCAGCATTTT	CATSGGGQGMNQPQHF
TRBV9	TRBJ2-3	.	TRBD1	TGTGCCAGCAGCGGCTGGGGACAGGGGGAATTTTTTGATACGCAGTATTTT	CASSGWGQGEFFDTQYF
TRBV4-1	TRBJ2-5	.	.	TGCGCCAGCAGCCAAGCTCGGGGAGAGACCCAGTACTTC	CASSQARGETQYF
TRBV5-1	TRBJ1-1	.	.	TGCGCCAGCAGCTTGGAACAGGGCGCAGCTGAAGCTTTCTTT	CASSLEQGAAEAFF
TRBV4-2	TRBJ1-2	.	.	TGTGCCAGCAGCCTTAGGGCAGGGAACTACTATGGCTACACCTTC	CASSLRAGNYYGYTF
TRBV6-1	TRBJ1-3	.	.	TGTGCCAGCAGTGAACAGGGGACTGGAAACACCATATATTTT	CASSEQGTGNTIYF
TRBV10-1	TRBJ2-1	.	TRBD2	TGCGCCAGCAGTGAGAGTAGCGGGGGCCTCTACAATGAGCAGTTCTTC	CASSESSGGLYNEQFF
TRBV19	TRBJ1-4	.	.	TGTGCCAGTAGTGGTGGATTTGCTAATGAAAAACTGTTTTTT	CASSGGFANEKLFF
TRBV28	TRBJ2-6	.	.	TGTGCCAGTTCGTTTTCTTCTGGGGCCAACGTCCTGACTTTC	CASSFSSGANVLTF
TRBV5-5	TRBJ2-7	.	.	TGTGCCAGCATCCGATACCCTTCTCCTGGGCAGTACTTC	CASIRYPSPGQYF
TRBV19	TRBJ2-2	.	.	TGTGCCAGTAGTGGGACATCCACCGGGGAGCTGTTTTTT	CASSGTSTGELFF
TRBV28	TRBJ2-3	.	TRBD2	TGTGCCAGCAGTTTAGGGACCCGGGGGGGCACAGATACGCAGTATTTT	CASSLGTRGGTDTQYF